This TCR beta chain derives from a study of T-cell memory formation after mild COVID-19. Findings of the study overall: SARS-CoV-2 specificity of second-wave clones peaking day 37 was unconfirmed. Pre-infection memory held some responding clones, suggesting pre-existing cross-reactive T cells responded. There was a balanced CD4/CD8 profile in clones contracting day 15 to 85, and later expanders leaned CD4+.

5'RACE primed from the constant segment yielded TCR alpha and TCR beta cDNA libraries bearing sample barcodes and UMIs. One entry per CDR3 protein, called by TCRdb with MiXCR from the 5' RACE reads. The data show about 540,000 distinct CDR3 sequences, around 21% seen once. This CDR3 has 14 residues. Trimming shortened V by 3 bases and J by 2 bases, and 10 bases separated the two germline ends. CDR1 and CDR2 (germline): LGHDT, YNNKEL (reference sequence). This clonotype appeared a few times. Its specificity is unknown. The sequenced sample was PBMCs or a T cell subset sorted from them (not recorded which). This sequence was found in an adult woman who had mild COVID-19 (a few samples of this study predate the infection). Cell type and time point are not known. The chain employs TRBV3-1 and TRBJ1-1; D is undetermined. The CDR3 DNA sequence: TGTGCCAGCAGCCAGATCGGGATTAACACTGAAGCTTTCTTT. Translating gives CASSQIGINTEAFF.